This is a list of T cell receptor beta chains from one sample in a study of T cell repertoires in cytomegalovirus infection. MiXCR was run by TCRdb on the reads, yielding one entry per CDR3 protein. The sample has roughly 700,000 distinct CDR3 sequences, roughly 33% seen once. For these TCRs, the target antigens are not known. Specimen: cultured PBMCs, collected from culture after CMV antigen stimulation. The source of these receptors is a human donor in good health (CMV status not recorded). Some clones in this sample may be carry-over from other donors' samples. The CDR3 runs from the conserved cysteine through the conserved F or W. D genes are given only for firm matches. The listing skips clone size in some rows; elsewhere it reads once, few, many or a size class.

v_call,cdr3_length,clone_size,d_call,j_call,cdr3_nt,cdr3_aa
TRBV5-1,15,.,TRBD1,TRBJ2-7,TGCGCCAGCAGCATCATTCCGGGACAGCGTTACGAGCAGTACTTC,CASSIIPGQRYEQYF
TRBV20-1,12,.,.,TRBJ2-3,TGCAGTGCCCTAGAGAGGGCAGATACGCAGTATTTT,CSALERADTQYF
TRBV6-6,18,.,TRBD2,TRBJ2-3,TGTGCCAGCAGTCCCATGTGGGAGCGGGAGGATCCTACAGATACGCAGTATTTT,CASSPMWEREDPTDTQYF
TRBV2,13,.,TRBD1,TRBJ2-5,TGTGCCAGCATTTCTGGACAGGAGGAGACCCAGTACTTC,CASISGQEETQYF
TRBV7-8,15,many,.,TRBJ1-2,TGTGCCAGCAGCACCCGGGACAAACTAAACTATGGCTACACCTTC,CASSTRDKLNYGYTF
TRBV7-9,18,.,TRBD2,TRBJ2-3,TGTGCCAGCAGCTTAGCCCACGGGTCTAGCGGGAAACGGGCTACGCAGTATTTT,CASSLAHGSSGKRATQYF
TRBV7-2,15,.,.,TRBJ1-2,TGTGCCAGCAGCCCCCGGCCGGGGGATAACTATGGCTACACCTTC,CASSPRPGDNYGYTF
TRBV7-9,16,.,.,TRBJ2-2,TGTGCCAGCAGCTTTTGGGCGGGGGCCGCCACCGGGGAGCTGTTTTTT,CASSFWAGAATGELFF
TRBV4-1,17,.,.,TRBJ1-2,TGCGCCAGCAGCCACCAACAAGTCCCGTCAGTGGGGTATGGCTACACCTTC,CASSHQQVPSVGYGYTF
TRBV4-3,15,few,.,TRBJ2-5,TGCGCCAGCAGCCGAAGTAATGCGGTTCAAGAGACCCAGTACTTC,CASSRSNAVQETQYF
TRBV5-1,18,.,TRBD2,TRBJ2-5,TGCGCCAGCAGCTGGAGGGGGCTAGCGGGAGATCAGGGAGAGACCCAGTACTTC,CASSWRGLAGDQGETQYF
TRBV29-1,13,.,TRBD1,TRBJ1-1,TGCAGCGTTCAGACAGGGGGGTGGCCTGAAGCTTTCTTT,CSVQTGGWPEAFF
TRBV18,15,.,TRBD1,TRBJ1-5,TGTGCCAGCTCACCAGTGACAGGGGTTATTCAGCCCCAGCATTTT,CASSPVTGVIQPQHF
TRBV7-2,13,many,.,TRBJ1-1,TGTGCCAGCAGCAGGGGCAGGGACACTGAAGCTTTCTTT,CASSRGRDTEAFF
TRBV7-6,16,.,TRBD2,TRBJ2-2,TGTGCCAGCAGCCGGACTAGCGGGAGGTACACCGGGGGGCTGTTTTTT,CASSRTSGRYTGGLFF
TRBV7-2,14,many,.,TRBJ1-2,TGTGCCAGCAGCTTAGCACGGCAGGGGTACGGCTACACCTTC,CASSLARQGYGYTF
TRBV7-9,13,few,.,TRBJ2-1,TGTGCCAGCAGCTTATGGGCACACAATGAGCAGTTCTTC,CASSLWAHNEQFF
TRBV12-5,14,few,.,TRBJ2-5,TGTGCTAGTGGGTCCCACAGGGAACAAGAGACCCAGTACTTC,CASGSHREQETQYF
TRBV20-1,11,.,.,TRBJ2-5,TGCAGTGCTAGTGTGGGGCAGACCCAGTACTTC,CSASVGQTQYF
TRBV15,15,few,.,TRBJ1-5,TGTGCCACCAGCAGCCGGACGGGTGTTCGACAGCCCCAGCATTTT,CATSSRTGVRQPQHF
TRBV7-2,14,.,.,TRBJ2-7,TGTGCCAGCAGCCCTCTGCTTGTGGTGCGGGAGCAGTACTTC,CASSPLLVVREQYF
TRBV7-2,13,many,.,TRBJ2-7,TGTGCCAGCAGCCTGGCCCACCAGAGCGAGCAGTACTTC,CASSLAHQSEQYF
TRBV7-9,14,few,TRBD1,TRBJ1-1,TGTGCCAGCAGCCCATCGACAGGGAGGACTGAAGCTTTCTTT,CASSPSTGRTEAFF
TRBV28,17,few,TRBD1,TRBJ2-2,TGTGCCAGCAGTTTCCTTAGTGGACAGGGAGGTACCGGGGAGCTGTTTTTT,CASSFLSGQGGTGELFF
TRBV7-2,15,many,TRBD1,TRBJ1-1,TGTGCCAGCAGTTTAGCGGGACAGGGTTTCACTGAAGCTTTCTTT,CASSLAGQGFTEAFF
TRBV10-3,16,.,.,TRBJ2-5,TGTGCCATCAGTGAGTCGACTCCGACTCAACAAGAGACCCAGTACTTC,CAISESTPTQQETQYF
TRBV19,14,few,TRBD1,TRBJ1-5,TGTGCCAGTAGCCCAGACAGGGGCAGACAGCCCCAGCATTTT,CASSPDRGRQPQHF
TRBV7-6,14,many,TRBD2,TRBJ2-1,TGTGCCAGCAGCCCCCAGCGGGGGTACAATGAGCAGTTCTTC,CASSPQRGYNEQFF
TRBV7-9,13,few,.,TRBJ2-4,TGTGCCAGCAGCTCCTGGGACCAGGGACGACAGTACTTC,CASSSWDQGRQYF
TRBV11-2,13,few,.,TRBJ1-5,TGTGCCAGCAGCTTAGATATTCTTCAGCCCCAGCATTTT,CASSLDILQPQHF
TRBV5-5,14,.,.,TRBJ1-3,TGTGCCAGCAGCATGGAGCGGGCTGGAAACACCATATATTTT,CASSMERAGNTIYF
TRBV12-5,15,.,.,TRBJ2-1,TGTGCTAGTGGTACGGGGAGGAACCCCTACAATGAGCAGTTCTTC,CASGTGRNPYNEQFF
TRBV7-2,15,many,.,TRBJ1-5,TGTGCCAGCAGCTTCGGAGGGGGGCGGAATCAGCCCCAGCATTTT,CASSFGGGRNQPQHF
TRBV6-4,15,.,.,TRBJ2-2,TGTGCCAGCAGTGACTCGCGGAGAAACACCGGGGAGCTGTTTTTT,CASSDSRRNTGELFF
TRBV7-8,15,.,.,TRBJ1-5,TGTGCCAGCAGCTTACTACATGCGGGAGATCAGCCCCAGCATTTT,CASSLLHAGDQPQHF
TRBV12-3/TRBV12-4,12,few,.,TRBJ1-2,TGTGCCAGCAGGTACACTGGAGATGGCTACACCTTC,CASRYTGDGYTF
TRBV11-3,15,few,.,TRBJ1-1,TGTGCCAGCAGCGCGGGGACTCCGGACGATAGCGAAGCTTTCTTT,CASSAGTPDDSEAFF
TRBV19,13,.,TRBD1,TRBJ2-3,TGTGCCGCCCCGGGACAGGGGGAAGATACGCAGTATTTT,CAAPGQGEDTQYF
TRBV6-1,12,.,.,TRBJ2-1,TGTGCCAGCAGTGAATTCTACCGTGAGCAGTTCTTC,CASSEFYREQFF
TRBV4-1,15,.,.,TRBJ1-4,TGCGCCAGCAGCCAAGGCGGAGGCCTAAATGAAAAACTGTTTTTT,CASSQGGGLNEKLFF
TRBV28,15,few,TRBD2,TRBJ2-7,TGTGCCAGCAGTTTATTCGGGACTAGCGCTGACGAGCAGTACTTC,CASSLFGTSADEQYF
TRBV7-2,12,few,.,TRBJ1-2,TGTGCCAGCAGCTTAATGGGAGGGGGCTACACCTTC,CASSLMGGGYTF
TRBV29-1,11,.,.,TRBJ1-1,TGCAGCGTGACCCAGCGAACTGAAGCTTTCTTT,CSVTQRTEAFF